These 18 T cell receptor beta chains share one sample of origin, sequenced in a study of human T cells and chemical hapten exposure. From the RACE reads, TCRdb called clonotypes with MiXCR, one entry per CDR3 protein. The profile covers 100,000 or so distinct CDR3 sequences, with approximately 8.6% appearing a single time and about 2% taken by the ten largest. Time point here: patch test 2, 6 weeks after DPC sensitization. Sample treatment: therapeutic diphenylcyclopropenone sensitization with weekly scalp DPC. Sample: whole blood, taken in connection with sensitization to the hapten diphenylcyclopropenone (DPC). The receptors were sampled from a woman between 40 and 55 years old with alopecia areata. Some clones in this sample may be carry-over from other donors' samples.

This clonotype was detected many times. The gene calls are TRBV12-3 or TRBV12-4 and TRBJ2-7; 9 bases are shared with TRBD2. The CDR3 consists of 17 residues. Losses at the gene ends were 1 base for V and 4 bases for J; bases not matched to a gene: 11. This CDR3 is CASSLVISSGRFYEQYF. Written as DNA, the CDR3 is TGTGCCAGCAGTTTAGTTATTTCGAGCGGGAGGTTTTACGAGCAGTACTTC.

This clonotype appeared many times. The rearrangement uses TRBV4-1 and TRBJ1-1, with 7 bases matching TRBD1. This CDR3 region has 15 residues. V shed 4 bases, J shed 2 bases, and the junction held 7 bases outside the gene matches. Germline V CDR1 and CDR2: MGHRA, YSYEKL. The CDR3 nucleotides are TGCGCCAGCAGCCGCCCAGACAGGGAAAACACTGAAGCTTTCTTT. Protein sequence: CASSRPDRENTEAFF.

This clonotype was observed at least ten times. The chain carries TRBV5-1 and TRBJ2-3; D possibly corresponds to TRBD2 (5 bases). Germline V gene data show CDR1 as SGHRS and CDR2 as YFSETQ. The CDR3 spans 15 residues. Trimming cost V 0 bases and J 3 bases, with 11 bases left between them. For the CDR3, the DNA is TGCGCCAGCAGCTTGGACATGGGAGAGACAGATACGCAGTATTTT. Encoded protein: CASSLDMGETDTQYF.

The rearrangement joins TRBV18 to TRBJ2-4, with 11 bases that match TRBD2. With 0 bases clipped from V and 8 bases from J, the junction kept 12 bases outside the gene matches. The CDR3 length is 18 residues. Germline V gene sequence: CDR1 KGHSH, CDR2 LQKENI. CDR3 protein: CASSPPVDSGRDRDIQYF. The CDR3 bases are TGTGCCAGCTCACCACCCGTGGATAGCGGGAGGGATCGGGACATTCAGTACTTC.

This clonotype occurred many times. J is TRBJ1-5 and V is TRBV25-1; 7 bases map to TRBD1. The V gene's germline CDR1 is MGHDK and CDR2 SYGVNS. The CDR3 is made up of 14 amino acids. V lost 1 base, J lost 9 bases, and 6 bases stayed unmatched. This chain's CDR3 is CASSESGGRGPQHF. In nucleotides, the CDR3 is TGTGCCAGCAGTGAATCAGGGGGACGGGGGCCCCAGCATTTT.

This clonotype has more than one count but fewer than ten. The rearrangement links TRBV7-2 to TRBJ1-1; possible D gene TRBD1, 5 bases. Trimming took 5 bases from V and 6 from J, leaving 13 bases between them. The CDR3 loop spans 13 amino acids. Germline V gene lookup returns CDR1 SGHTA and CDR2 FQGNSA. The CDR3 here is CASSPWTSSEAFF. The CDR3 bases are TGTGCCAGCAGCCCATGGACATCGTCTGAAGCTTTCTTT.

This chain joins TRBV3-1 and TRBJ2-1; TRBD2 might be the D (6 bases). The CDR3 is 14 residues long. Germline V gene lookup returns CDR1 LGHDT and CDR2 YNNKEL (reference sequence). The V end lost 3 bases, the J end lost 2 bases, and 8 bases lay between the germline ends. DNA of the CDR3: TGTGCCAGCAGCCAGGGCGGGACCTACAATGAGCAGTTCTTC. Encoded protein: CASSQGGTYNEQFF.

This clonotype showed up many times. This chain uses TRBV7-9 with TRBJ1-4, with D tentatively TRBD1 (5 bases). The CDR3 covers 14 residues. Trimming took 3 bases from V and 7 from J, leaving 12 bases between them. The germline V gene encodes CDR1 SEHNR and CDR2 FQNEAQ (reference sequence). CDR3 DNA sequence: TGTGCCAGCAGCTTGGCTGGGGGTGGTGAAAAACTGTTTTTT. This codes for CASSLAGGGEKLFF. The whole variable domain, remainder taken from reference TRBV7-9 and TRBJ1-4, is DTGVSQNPRHKITKRGQNVTFRCDPISEHNRLYWYRQTLGQGPEFLTYFQNEAQLEKSRLLSDRFSAERPKGSFSTLEIQRTEQGDSAMYLCASSLAGGGEKLFFGSGTQLSVL.

This chain joins TRBV18 and TRBJ2-2; D perhaps matches TRBD1 (6 bases). The CDR3 totals 16 residues. V lost 4 bases, J lost 4 bases, and 16 bases lay in between. Germline CDR1 and CDR2: KGHSH and LQKENI. The DNA of the CDR3 is TGTGCCAGCTCACAAACCGGGACACTACCCACCGGGGAGCTGTTTTTT. Protein: CASSQTGTLPTGELFF.

This clonotype turned up a few times. V is TRBV18 and J is TRBJ1-6; TRBD1 matches at 11 bases. J was trimmed by 10 bases and V by 3 bases; bases with no gene match: 14. The CDR3 spans 18 residues. The germline CDR1 and CDR2 sequences are KGHSH and LQKENI. The CDR3 DNA is TGTGCCAGCTCACCGGCCGGAGGGACAGGGGGAATTCAGTCACCCCTCCACTTT. Translation gives CASSPAGGTGGIQSPLHF. Full variable domain (remainder filled in from reference TRBV18 and TRBJ1-6): NAGVMQNPRHLVRRRGQEARLRCSPMKGHSHVYWYRQLPEEGLKFMVYLQKENIIDESGMPKERFSAEFPKEGPSILRIQQVVRGDSAAYFCASSPAGGTGGIQSPLHFGNGTRLTVT.

This sequence joins TRBV29-1 and TRBJ2-3; D uncertain. V was clipped by 4 bases and J by 3 bases, with 8 bases between them. Germline CDR1 SQVTM, CDR2 ANQGSEA. The CDR3 is made up of 12 amino acids. The CDR3 region has the DNA TGCAGCGTTGTGCCGGCGACAGATACGCAGTATTTT. Translated, it gives CSVVPATDTQYF.

This rearrangement joins TRBV28 to TRBJ1-6; 7 bases are a match to TRBD1. Germline V lookup: CDR1 MDHEN, CDR2 SYDVKM. Trimming at V came to 4 bases and at J to 8 bases, leaving 2 bases not matched to a gene. The CDR3 has 13 residues. The CDR3: CASSSTGYSPLHF. In DNA, the CDR3 is TGTGCCAGCAGTTCGACAGGGTATTCACCCCTCCACTTT.

This clonotype was counted a few times. The CDR3 sequence is CASSLVFGTDTQYF. CDR3 nucleotide sequence: TGTGCCAGCAGCTTAGTCTTTGGCACAGATACGCAGTATTTT. The chain couples TRBV7-9 to TRBJ2-3, with D unclear. Germline values: CDR1 SEHNR, CDR2 FQNEAQ (reference sequence). This CDR3 contains 14 residues. V was trimmed by 1 base and J by 1 base, leaving 6 bases between them.

This clonotype was seen many times. The chain employs TRBV7-9 and TRBJ1-5, with D uncertain. The CDR3 is made up of 13 amino acids. Germline V gives CDR1 SEHNR, CDR2 FQNEAQ (reference sequence). V dropped 3 bases and J dropped 7 bases, with 10 bases sitting between them. The CDR3 DNA reads as TGTGCCAGCAGCTTCGGAATTGGGCAGCCCCAGCATTTT. Its protein product is CASSFGIGQPQHF.

The V call is TRBV28, the J call TRBJ2-7; D ambiguous. V was pared by 2 bases and J by 5 bases, with 7 bases between. The germline V gene encodes CDR1 MDHEN and CDR2 SYDVKM. This CDR3 spans 12 amino acids. The CDR3 DNA reads as TGTGCCAGCAGTTTACCTCCCCACGAGCAGTACTTC. It is translated as CASSLPPHEQYF.

In this sample, this clonotype turned up a few times. The V call is TRBV4-3, the J call TRBJ2-3; D may be TRBD1 or TRBD2 (5 bases each). This CDR3 spans 18 amino acids. Germline V CDR1 and CDR2: LGHNA, YSLEER. V lost 1 base, J lost 0 bases, and 17 bases lay in between. The DNA of the CDR3 is TGCGCCAGCAGCCAAGGAACAGGCGGGTCCTCAAGCACAGATACGCAGTATTTT. Translating it yields CASSQGTGGSSSTDTQYF.

There are many counts of this clonotype. The chain combines TRBV4-3 with TRBJ2-6; possibly TRBD1 for D (6 bases). Deletions cut 0 bases from V and 2 bases from J, with 11 bases between. The CDR3 is 17 residues long. Germline CDR1 reads LGHNA; CDR2 reads YSLEER. CDR3 DNA: TGCGCCAGCAGCCAAGAACCTCAGGGGACTGGGGCCAACGTCCTGACTTTC. Its protein product is CASSQEPQGTGANVLTF.

This clonotype came up a few times. CDR3 residues: CASSQSAQVEYNSPLHF. Written as DNA, the CDR3 is TGCGCCAGCAGCCAAAGTGCCCAGGTCGAATATAATTCACCCCTCCACTTT. V usage is TRBV4-1 and J usage is TRBJ1-6; D is uncertain. Trimming pared 2 bases from V and 4 bases from J, leaving 15 bases between. The CDR3 has 17 residues. The germline gives CDR1 MGHRA, CDR2 YSYEKL.